This TCR beta chain was recorded in a study of T cells in Graves' hyperthyroidism and ophthalmopathy. Authors of the study amplified TCR beta CDR3 regions from RNA transcripts. Primed by the HTBI set, a first-round RT-PCR was run on the TCR CDR3. TCRdb fed the multiplex PCR reads into MiXCR, producing one record per CDR3 protein. This table has over 150,000 distinct CDR3 sequences, approximately 17% appearing once. V was shortened by 7 bases and J by 6 bases, with 16 bases between the two germline ends. This CDR3 comprises 14 residues. Germline V gene sequence: CDR1 LNHDA, CDR2 SQIVND (reference sequence). Clinical symptoms, serum thyroxine and TRAb, thyroid ultrasound and orbital computed tomography were used for the diagnoses. The PBMCs were taken from 10 ml of fresh peripheral blood.

The TCR was taken from a woman between 45 and 60 years old with Graves' hyperthyroidism. This sequence joins TRBV19 and TRBJ2-1, with a tentative D call TRBD2 (6 bases). Sequenced: blood. The CDR3 nucleotides are TGTGCCAGTACTAGCGACAACCGCCCCAATGAGCAGTTCTTC. Encoded protein: CASTSDNRPNEQFF.